The 18 T cell receptor beta chains below were found in one sample sequenced in a study of cytomegalovirus exposure and HLA in healthy donors. Libraries were prepared by immunoSEQ multiplex PCR; TCRdb keeps only in-frame clonotypes and omits some of them. This table holds approximately 160,000 clones, 70% to 90% found once. The sequenced sample was PBMCs. The receptor source for this set is a woman aged 18-29 years in good health and CMV-seronegative.

The V call is TRBV29-1, the J call TRBJ2-7; D is possibly TRBD2 (5 bases). V was trimmed by 5 bases and J by 3 bases, leaving 11 bases between them. The germline gives CDR1 SQVTM, CDR2 ANQGSEA. The CDR3 is made up of 12 amino acids. CDR3 residues: CSVQVGDYEQYF. In DNA, the CDR3 is TGCAGCGTTCAGGTGGGAGACTACGAGCAGTACTTC.

This clone was observed many times. The rearrangement uses TRBV2 and TRBJ2-7; 9 bases map to TRBD1. J gave up 7 bases and V 5 bases, and 24 bases lay outside the gene matches. The CDR3 sequence is 19 residues long. The germline V gene encodes CDR1 SNHLY and CDR2 FYNNEI. CDR3 loop: CASSPKRGPVRDRVREQYF. Here the CDR3 DNA reads TGTGCCAGCAGTCCCAAAAGAGGGCCTGTGAGGGACAGGGTTAGAGAGCAGTACTTC. Looking up the rest from reference TRBV2 and TRBJ2-7 gives the full variable domain: EPEVTQTPSHQVTQMGQEVILRCVPISNHLYFYWYRQILGQKVEFLVSFYNNEISEKSEIFDDQFSVERPDGSNFTLKIRSTKLEDSAMYFCASSPKRGPVRDRVREQYFGPGTRLTVT.

The chain recombines TRBV7-2 with TRBJ2-7; 9 nucleotides match TRBD2. This CDR3 contains 16 residues. Germline V gene lookup returns CDR1 SGHTA and CDR2 FQGNSA. V lost 5 bases to trimming and J lost 0 bases; unmatched junction nucleotides: 8. CDR3 DNA sequence: TGTGCCAGCAGCCAGCGAGCGGGGGGTCCCTCCTACGAGCAGTACTTC. Its translation: CASSQRAGGPSYEQYF.

This clone was seen only a few times. CDR3 coding DNA: TGTGCCAGCAGTGAAGCGGAGGACGCGGGAAACACCATATATTTT. Its translation: CASSEAEDAGNTIYF. The genes are TRBV6-1 and TRBJ1-3; D is unresolved. Trimming shortened V by 0 bases and J by 4 bases, and 10 bases separated the two germline ends. This CDR3 is built from 15 residues. The V gene's germline CDR1 is MNHNS and CDR2 SASEGT.

This sequence joins TRBV19 and TRBJ1-5; D is ambiguous. Trimming removed 3 bases from V and 3 bases from J, with 6 bases in between. The CDR3 length is 13 residues. CDR1 and CDR2 from the germline V gene are LNHDA and SQIVND (reference sequence). CDR3 loop: CASSISHNQPQHF. DNA for the CDR3: TGTGCCAGTAGTATTTCCCACAATCAGCCCCAGCATTTT. The full variable domain, in which reference TRBV19 and TRBJ1-5 provide the parts outside the CDR3, is DGGITQSPKYLFRKEGQNVTLSCEQNLNHDAMYWYRQDPGQGLRLIYYSQIVNDFQKGDIAEGYSVSREKKESFPLTVTSAQKNPTAFYLCASSISHNQPQHFGDGTRLSIL.

V gene TRBV5-3 combines with J gene TRBJ2-5; D unresolved. TRBV5-3 is assigned to the ORF class and has an uncertain function. V was pared by 0 bases and J by 2 bases, with 5 bases between. The CDR3 extends over 13 amino acids. As DNA, the CDR3 is TGTGCCAGAAGCTTGGGAACTCAAGAGACCCAGTACTTC. Its translation: CARSLGTQETQYF.

The V and J genes are TRBV5-6 and TRBJ2-3; 11 nucleotides line up with TRBD2. V lost 4 bases and J lost 1; bases outside the gene matches: 5. In germline, CDR1 is SGHDT, CDR2 YYEEEE. The CDR3 extends over 16 amino acids. CDR3 DNA: TGTGCCAGCAGCCAAGAACTAGCGGGGGGCACAGATACGCAGTATTTT. Residues: CASSQELAGGTDTQYF.

The chain recombines TRBV7-9 with TRBJ1-4, with D unresolved. CDR3 size: 12 residues. The V gene's germline CDR1 is SEHNR and CDR2 FQNEAQ (reference sequence). V dropped 5 bases and J dropped 7 bases, with 8 bases sitting between them. DNA for the CDR3: TGTGCCAGCAGCCCGACTTCTGAAAAACTGTTTTTT. Its translation is CASSPTSEKLFF.

The J gene is TRBJ2-1, the V gene TRBV29-1; the match to TRBD1 covers 7 bases. Looked up from germline, CDR1 is SQVTM and CDR2 is ANQGSEA. V was clipped by 3 bases and J by 2 bases; unmatched bases: 4. This CDR3 is 14 amino acids long. CDR3 loop: CSVEGTETYNEQFF. The CDR3 nucleotides are TGCAGCGTTGAGGGGACAGAGACCTACAATGAGCAGTTCTTC.

For the CDR3, the DNA is TGTGCCACCAGCAGAGAGGAGGAGGGTCAGAGGTATGGCTACACCTTC. It translates to CATSREEEGQRYGYTF. The chain employs TRBV15 and TRBJ1-2; D is unclear. CDR3 length: 16 amino acids. CDR1 and CDR2 (germline): LNHNV, YYDKDF (reference sequence). Trimming took off 0 bases at V and 5 bases at J, with 16 bases between the two ends. The whole variable domain, filled in from reference TRBV15 and TRBJ1-2, reads DAMVIQNPRYQVTQFGKPVTLSCSQTLNHNVMYWYQQKSSQAPKLLFHYYDKDFNNEADTPDNFQSRRPNTSFCFLDIRSPGLGDTAMYLCATSREEEGQRYGYTFGSGTRLTVV.

This chain connects TRBV5-1 to TRBJ2-1; D might be TRBD1 (6 bases). In germline, CDR1 is SGHRS, CDR2 YFSETQ. V gave up 0 bases and J gave up 3 bases, with 13 bases separating them. This CDR3 comprises 16 residues. CDR3 loop: CASSLATGPLYNEQFF. The DNA of the CDR3 is TGCGCCAGCAGCTTGGCAACAGGGCCCCTCTACAATGAGCAGTTCTTC.

The genes are TRBV4-3 and TRBJ2-2; possibly TRBD2 for D (6 bases). This CDR3 contains 17 residues. In germline, CDR1 is LGHNA, CDR2 YSLEER. The V and J ends lost 4 bases and 0 bases respectively, with 15 bases between them. CDR3 nucleotides: TGCGCCAGCAGCCCCCTTGTAGGCGGGACGAACACCGGGGAGCTGTTTTTT. Its protein product is CASSPLVGGTNTGELFF.

The CDR3 protein is CASSPEGAGTYSYEQYF. DNA of the CDR3: TGTGCCAGCTCACCTGAGGGGGCAGGGACTTACTCCTACGAGCAGTACTTC. The genes are TRBV18 and TRBJ2-7, with a tentative D call TRBD1 (7 bases). CDR3 length: 17 amino acids. From germline, CDR1 is KGHSH and CDR2 LQKENI. Trimming cost V 3 bases and J 0 bases, with 18 bases left between them.

V and J are TRBV18 and TRBJ1-3; no clear D gene. Germline V lookup: CDR1 KGHSH, CDR2 LQKENI. The V gene lost 4 bases and the J gene lost 0 bases, with 13 bases spanning the gap. The CDR3 totals 16 residues. CDR3: CASSLDQANSGNTIYF. For the CDR3, the DNA is TGTGCCAGCTCACTCGATCAAGCGAACTCTGGAAACACCATATATTTT. The whole variable domain, filled in from reference TRBV18 and TRBJ1-3, reads NAGVMQNPRHLVRRRGQEARLRCSPMKGHSHVYWYRQLPEEGLKFMVYLQKENIIDESGMPKERFSAEFPKEGPSILRIQQVVRGDSAAYFCASSLDQANSGNTIYFGEGSWLTVV.

This clone was seen a handful of times. This chain connects TRBV27 to TRBJ2-7; TRBD1 matches 7 bases. After removal of 6 bases from V and 6 bases from J, the junction contained 17 bases not matched to a gene. Germline V gene sequence: CDR1 MNHEY, CDR2 SMNVEV (reference sequence). This CDR3 region has 16 residues. The CDR3 DNA reads as TGTGCCAGCAGCTCCACAGGGGACCCTATCGAGGGCGAGCAGTACTTC. This translates into CASSSTGDPIEGEQYF.

J is TRBJ2-7 and V is TRBV19; D ambiguous. The CDR3 extends over 14 amino acids. Germline lookup yields CDR1 LNHDA and CDR2 SQIVND (reference sequence). Deletions cut 1 base from V and 2 bases from J, with 9 bases between. CDR3 region: CASSIGPGAYEQYF. CDR3 nucleotide sequence: TGTGCCAGTAGTATAGGGCCCGGAGCCTACGAGCAGTACTTC.

This clone came up once. This rearrangement joins TRBV21-1 to TRBJ1-4; the table names TRBD1, a call not compared with the DNA. TRBV21-1 counts as a pseudogene. CDR3 length equals 17 residues. Here the CDR3 DNA reads TGTGCCAGCAGCCAAGTCCCGGGACAGGGATTAGGTGAAAAACTGTTTTTT. Amino acids: CASSQVPGQGLGEKLFF.

The V and J genes are TRBV7-6 and TRBJ2-7; no clear D. Germline assignment: CDR1 SGHVS and CDR2 FNYEAQ. The ends were cut back, 1 base at V and 6 bases at J, with 10 bases in the middle. CDR3 length: 13 amino acids. CDR3 in amino acids: CASSLGSGTEQYF. CDR3 coding DNA: TGTGCCAGCAGCTTAGGATCGGGTACCGAGCAGTACTTC.